Detailed here is one T cell receptor beta chain. This entry comes from a study of blood T cell repertoires in COVID-19. Study-wide background: Specimens from acute and convalescent COVID-19 originated in the United States, Italy and Spain.

The protocol was immunoSEQ multiplex PCR, while the TCRdb copy is restricted to in-frame clones and leaves out a portion. The repertoire holds over 150,000 clones, with around nine tenths as singletons. CDR1 and CDR2 (germline): MNHNY, SVGAGI (reference sequence). V was pared by 7 bases and J by 2 bases, with 13 bases of the junction left unmatched. The CDR3 sequence is 16 residues long. The chain employs TRBV6-6 and TRBJ1-2; 7 bases line up with TRBD1. This TCR was sampled from a man between 60 and 70 years old with COVID-19, enrolled during active disease. Source material: peripheral blood. This CDR3 is CASTLVGQERNYGYTF. DNA of the CDR3: TGTGCCAGCACCTTAGTTGGACAGGAGAGGAACTATGGCTACACCTTC.